The 15 T cell receptor beta chains presented below share a single source sample, sequenced in a study of OX40 agonist ivuxolimab in advanced cancers. Method: immunoSEQ multiplex PCR; TCRdb's copy keeps in-frame clones and lacks some. The sample includes almost 70,000 clones, 86% of them seen just once. Sequenced material: CD4+ or CD8+ T cells sorted from blood, taken in a trial of the OX40 agonist ivuxolimab. The receptors here all came from an adult with an advanced solid tumor such as melanoma, head and neck, liver or kidney cancer.

The chain recombines TRBV2 with TRBJ2-7; maybe TRBD2 (5 bases). Germline V lookup: CDR1 SNHLY, CDR2 FYNNEI. V shed 8 bases and J shed 6 bases, with 17 bases lying between them. The CDR3 extends over 13 amino acids. The CDR3 loop reads CASARDWLSEQYF. DNA of the CDR3: TGTGCCAGCGCACGGGATTGGCTGAGCGAGCAGTACTTC. The full variable domain, its missing parts supplied by reference TRBV2 and TRBJ2-7, is EPEVTQTPSHQVTQMGQEVILRCVPISNHLYFYWYRQILGQKVEFLVSFYNNEISEKSEIFDDQFSVERPDGSNFTLKIRSTKLEDSAMYFCASARDWLSEQYFGPGTRLTVT.

This clone occurred a few times. The chain combines TRBV6-8 with TRBJ2-7; 11 nucleotides line up with TRBD1. CDR3 length equals 14 residues. Looked up from germline, CDR1 is MNHGY and CDR2 is SAAAGT. V lost 5 bases, J lost 6 bases, and 6 bases stayed unmatched. The CDR3 is CASSLSGTGGEQYF. CDR3 bases: TGTGCCAGCAGTCTCTCCGGGACAGGGGGCGAGCAGTACTTC.

The chain employs TRBV18 and TRBJ1-1, with TRBD1 matching 9 bases. Germline CDR1 KGHSH, CDR2 LQKENI. Trimming took 1 base from V and 7 from J; bases not matched to a gene: 4. The length of the CDR3 is 14 residues. Here the CDR3 DNA reads TGTGCCAGCTCACCACGAACAGGGGGCGATGAAGCTTTCTTT. This encodes CASSPRTGGDEAFF. Filled out from reference TRBV18 and TRBJ1-1, the complete variable domain reads NAGVMQNPRHLVRRRGQEARLRCSPMKGHSHVYWYRQLPEEGLKFMVYLQKENIIDESGMPKERFSAEFPKEGPSILRIQQVVRGDSAAYFCASSPRTGGDEAFFGQGTRLTVV.

This chain joins TRBV5-1 and TRBJ1-4; weak D call: TRBD1 (5 bases). Germline assignment: CDR1 SGHRS and CDR2 YFSETQ. CDR3 size: 13 residues. V lost 1 base and J 5 bases, leaving 6 bases between the germline ends. The CDR3 sequence is CASSLTGNEKLFF. The CDR3 DNA reads as TGCGCCAGCAGCTTGACAGGCAATGAAAAACTGTTTTTT.

This clone has only a few counts. The chain uses TRBV7-9 and TRBJ1-3; the match to TRBD1 covers 7 bases. With V trimmed by 5 bases and J by 0 bases, 13 bases remained unmatched. There are 18 residues in the CDR3. The germline gives CDR1 SEHNR, CDR2 FQNEAQ (reference sequence). CDR3 region: CASSRQGLRGYSGNTIYF. The CDR3 DNA follows: TGTGCCAGCAGCCGACAGGGCCTGAGGGGTTACTCTGGAAACACCATATATTTT.

Only one count was recorded for this clone. CDR3 amino acids: CASSITGTGTEAFF. The CDR3 nucleotides are TGTGCCAGTAGTATAACGGGGACCGGCACTGAAGCTTTCTTT. The chain carries TRBV19 and TRBJ1-1; possible D gene TRBD1, 5 bases. V was cut by 2 bases and J by 4 bases, with 11 bases left in between. Germline assignment: CDR1 LNHDA and CDR2 SQIVND (reference sequence). The CDR3 is 14 residues long.

In its sample, this clone was seen a few times. The chain combines TRBV7-9 with TRBJ1-1, with 8 bases fitting TRBD1. CDR1 and CDR2 (germline): SEHNR, FQNEAQ (reference sequence). This CDR3 is built from 16 residues. V lost 2 bases and J lost 2; bases outside the gene matches: 7. The CDR3 DNA follows: TGTGCCAGCAGCTTATCCAGGACAGGGAACAACACTGAAGCTTTCTTT. Encoded protein: CASSLSRTGNNTEAFF. Drawing the rest from reference TRBV7-9 and TRBJ1-1, the complete variable domain is DTGVSQNPRHKITKRGQNVTFRCDPISEHNRLYWYRQTLGQGPEFLTYFQNEAQLEKSRLLSDRFSAERPKGSFSTLEIQRTEQGDSAMYLCASSLSRTGNNTEAFFGQGTRLTVV.

V usage is TRBV27 and J usage is TRBJ2-7; TRBD1 matches at 7 bases. This CDR3 has 18 amino acids. The J segment lost 7 bases and the V segment lost 3 bases, leaving 21 bases of the junction unmatched. Per germline, CDR1 MNHEY and CDR2 SMNVEV (reference sequence). The CDR3 DNA sequence: TGTGCCAGCAGTTTCCGAGGGTCGGGCAGGGGGAACTCGCGGGAGCAGTACTTC. It translates to CASSFRGSGRGNSREQYF.

The rearrangement links TRBV19 to TRBJ2-7; D might be TRBD1 (5 bases). CDR1 LNHDA and CDR2 SQIVND come from the germline V gene (reference sequence). The CDR3 has 12 amino acids. V was pared by 10 bases and J by 5 bases, with 15 bases between. The CDR3 sequence is CATLDSYDEQYF. The CDR3 bases are TGTGCCACTCTAGACAGTTACGACGAGCAGTACTTC.

V and J are TRBV14 and TRBJ1-4; no firm D call. Germline CDR1 SGHDN, CDR2 FVKESK. The CDR3 loop spans 14 amino acids. Trimming pared 4 bases from V and 0 bases from J, leaving 6 bases between. CDR3 sequence (DNA): TGTGCCAGCAGCCTGCTTACAACTAATGAAAAACTGTTTTTT. It specifies CASSLLTTNEKLFF.

As concerns this clone: One end of the junction is discordant with germline, which a read error may explain. The chain uses TRBV7-3 and TRBJ2-2; D possibly corresponds to TRBD1 (6 bases). The germline V gene encodes CDR1 SGHTA and CDR2 FQGTGA. This CDR3 spans 12 amino acids. The DNA for the CDR3 is TGTGCCAGCAGCTTAAATGCAGGGGAGCTCTTTTTT. Its protein product is CASSLNAGELFF.

For this clone: Other DNA sequences in the sample encode the same CDR3. V is TRBV4-1 and J is TRBJ1-3; D gene uncertain. Trimming took 0 bases from V and 0 from J, leaving 6 bases between them. The germline V gene has CDR1 MGHRA and CDR2 YSYEKL. This CDR3 contains 15 residues. CDR3 nucleotides: TGCGCCAGCAGCCAAGATAGGAACTCTGGAAACACCATATATTTT. This sequence encodes CASSQDRNSGNTIYF.

V and J are TRBV7-2 and TRBJ1-1, with D possibly matching TRBD1 (6 bases). This CDR3 region has 13 residues. V was clipped by 5 bases and J by 7 bases, with 14 bases between them. Per germline, CDR1 SGHTA and CDR2 FQGNSA. Here the CDR3 reads CASSPRQAGEAFF. The CDR3, as DNA: TGTGCCAGCAGCCCGAGACAGGCCGGTGAAGCTTTCTTT.

The J gene is TRBJ2-5, the V gene TRBV5-8; 12 positions agree with TRBD2. The length of the CDR3 is 16 residues. Germline assignment: CDR1 SGHTS and CDR2 YDEGEE. Trimming cost V 4 bases and J 0 bases; bases outside gene matches: 4. The CDR3 nucleotides read TGTGCCAGCAGCCCGGGGACTAGCGGGTACCAAGAGACCCAGTACTTC. Amino acids: CASSPGTSGYQETQYF. Supplemented by reference TRBV5-8 and TRBJ2-5, the full variable domain reads EAGVTQSPTHLIKTRGQQATLRCSPISGHTSVYWYQQALGLGLQFLLWYDEGEERNRGNFPPRFSGRQFPNYSSELNVNALELEDSALYLCASSPGTSGYQETQYFGPGTRLLVL.

This sequence joins TRBV7-3 and TRBJ2-6, with D tentatively TRBD1 (6 bases). V gave up 5 bases and J gave up 2 bases, with 10 bases separating them. Per germline, CDR1 SGHTA and CDR2 FQGTGA. This CDR3 contains 15 residues. The chain's CDR3 is CASSARTAGANVLTF. In DNA, the CDR3 is TGTGCCAGCAGCGCGCGGACAGCTGGGGCCAACGTCCTGACTTTC.